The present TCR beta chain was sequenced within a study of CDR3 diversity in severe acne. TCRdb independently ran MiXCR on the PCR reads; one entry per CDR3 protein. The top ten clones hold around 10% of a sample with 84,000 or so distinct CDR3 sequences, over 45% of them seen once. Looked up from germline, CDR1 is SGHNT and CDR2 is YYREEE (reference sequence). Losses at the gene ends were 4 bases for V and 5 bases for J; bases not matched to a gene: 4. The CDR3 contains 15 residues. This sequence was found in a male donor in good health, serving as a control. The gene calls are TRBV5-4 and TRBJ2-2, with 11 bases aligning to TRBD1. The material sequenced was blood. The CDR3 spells CASSLGQGETGELFF. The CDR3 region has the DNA TGTGCCAGCAGCCTGGGACAGGGGGAGACCGGGGAGCTGTTTTTT.